This T cell receptor beta chain originates from a study of long-term antiretroviral therapy in people with HIV. Study-wide findings and caveats: From about 2003 to 2017, blood was obtained, possibly while participants received older ART regimens.

An immunoSEQ assay, version v3.0, was performed at survey level. Assay used: immunoSEQ multiplex PCR; TCRdb lists only in-frame clones, some missing. The profile shows tens of thousands of clones, roughly 86% of them singletons. The CDR3 covers 16 residues. Germline loops: CDR1 MDHEN, CDR2 SYDVKM. J gave up 4 bases and V 4 bases, and 9 bases lay outside the gene matches. Remarks on this clone: The target antigen is unknown.

The rearrangement joins TRBV28 to TRBJ2-2, with 7 positions matching TRBD1. The receptor was derived from a woman between 25 and 40 years old with HIV. The starting material was unsorted PBMCs, obtained 0.8 years after starting antiretroviral therapy. CDR3 nucleotides: TGTGCCAGCAGTTCGTCGACAGGGAAGCTCACCGGGGAGCTGTTTTTT. Encoded protein: CASSSSTGKLTGELFF.